The 6 T cell receptor beta chains below all came from one sample that was sequenced in a study of control samples from healthy donors and cancer patients. Libraries were prepared by immunoSEQ multiplex PCR; TCRdb keeps only in-frame clonotypes and omits some of them. The data contain tens of thousands of clones, about 91% of them singletons. Sequencing was performed on PBMCs. Every receptor here comes from a woman aged 40-49 years with head and neck cancer.

V is TRBV4-1 and J is TRBJ2-1, with 11 bases aligning to TRBD2. J was trimmed by 5 bases and V by 0 bases; bases with no gene match: 3. Per the germline V gene, CDR1 is MGHRA and CDR2 is YSYEKL. The CDR3 length is 16 residues. The CDR3 loop reads CASSQEGLAANNEQFF. The CDR3 DNA reads as TGCGCCAGCAGCCAAGAGGGACTAGCGGCGAACAATGAGCAGTTCTTC.

The rearrangement links TRBV10-2 to TRBJ2-2; TRBD2 agrees at 9 bases. V lost 1 base, J lost 2 bases, and 2 bases stayed unmatched. Germline CDR1 and CDR2: WSHSY and SAAADI. The CDR3 sequence is 16 residues long. CDR3 protein: CASSELRGGNTGELFF. CDR3 DNA sequence: TGCGCCAGCAGTGAGTTGCGGGGGGGAAACACCGGGGAGCTGTTTTTT.

This clone was seen only once. One end of the junction varies from germline; a read error may be responsible. The same CDR3 arises from other DNA sequences in this sample as well. The CDR3 reads CASSGDYEQYF. The CDR3 DNA follows: TGTGCCAGCTCTGGGGATTACGAGCAATACTTC. This chain links TRBV18 with TRBJ2-7, with D uncertain. The CDR3 is made up of 11 amino acids. The germline CDR1 and CDR2 sequences are KGHSH and LQKENI.

The chain joins TRBV7-8 to TRBJ2-1; possible D gene TRBD2, 6 bases. CDR3 size: 17 residues. V was pared by 5 bases and J by 0 bases, with 17 bases between. Germline CDR1 and CDR2: SGHVS and FQNEAQ. CDR3 nucleotide sequence: TGTGCCAGCAGCCCTAGGCCCGGGACTCCCTCCTACAATGAGCAGTTCTTC. Amino acid sequence: CASSPRPGTPSYNEQFF.

The chain has TRBV7-9 and TRBJ1-1; D gene ambiguous. CDR1 SEHNR and CDR2 FQNEAQ come from the germline V gene (reference sequence). Trimming took off 2 bases at V and 7 bases at J, with 11 bases between the two ends. There are 13 residues in the CDR3. As DNA, the CDR3 is TGTGCCAGCAGCTTATTCCCAGACCGTGAAGCTTTCTTT. It codes for CASSLFPDREAFF.

The CDR3 protein is CASSLALLVGPMNTEAFF. The CDR3 DNA is TGTGCCAGCAGCTTAGCTTTATTGGTGGGACCGATGAACACTGAAGCTTTCTTT. V usage is TRBV7-9 and J usage is TRBJ1-1, with D possibly matching TRBD1 (5 bases). V was trimmed by 0 bases and J by 0 bases, leaving 17 bases between them. CDR1 and CDR2 from the germline V gene are SEHNR and FQNEAQ (reference sequence). There are 18 residues in the CDR3.